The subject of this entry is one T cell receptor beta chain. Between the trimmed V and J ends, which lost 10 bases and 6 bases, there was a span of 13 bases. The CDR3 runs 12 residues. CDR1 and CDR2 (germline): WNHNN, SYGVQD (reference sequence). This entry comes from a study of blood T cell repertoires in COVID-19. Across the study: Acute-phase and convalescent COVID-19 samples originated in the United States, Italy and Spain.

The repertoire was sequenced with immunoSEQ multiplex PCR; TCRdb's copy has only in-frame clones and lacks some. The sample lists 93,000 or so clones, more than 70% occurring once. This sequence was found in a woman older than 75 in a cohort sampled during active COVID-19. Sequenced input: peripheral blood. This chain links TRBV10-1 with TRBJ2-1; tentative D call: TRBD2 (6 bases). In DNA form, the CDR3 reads TGCGCCACCGCGGGACTTGTCAATGAGCAGTTCTTC. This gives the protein CATAGLVNEQFF.